This T cell receptor beta chain was captured by sequencing in a study of OX40 agonist ivuxolimab in advanced cancers. Study overall: Administration of intravenous ivuxolimab to patients occurred every 2 weeks at 0.01 to 10 mg/kg. Males comprised 70% to 85% of the group, whose mean age was roughly 60 years (range 23 to 79).

The germline V gene encodes CDR1 SQVTM and CDR2 ANQGSEA. This CDR3 is 11 amino acids long. V was pared by 2 bases and J by 9 bases, with 8 bases between. Assay used: immunoSEQ multiplex PCR; TCRdb lists only in-frame clones, some missing. Of some 33,000 clones in the sample, around nine tenths were seen once. Study-wide findings and caveats: CD4+ T cells averaged fewer expanded clones than CD8+ T cells.

In the case of this clone: No antigen is known for it.

The specimen comprised CD4+ or CD8+ T cells sorted from blood, sampled in a trial of the OX40 agonist ivuxolimab. The source is an adult with an advanced solid tumor such as melanoma, head and neck, liver or kidney cancer. V gene TRBV29-1 combines with J gene TRBJ2-1; perhaps TRBD1 as D (5 bases). The DNA for the CDR3 is TGCAGCGTTGAAACAGGTCCTGAGCAGTTCTTC. Encoded protein: CSVETGPEQFF.